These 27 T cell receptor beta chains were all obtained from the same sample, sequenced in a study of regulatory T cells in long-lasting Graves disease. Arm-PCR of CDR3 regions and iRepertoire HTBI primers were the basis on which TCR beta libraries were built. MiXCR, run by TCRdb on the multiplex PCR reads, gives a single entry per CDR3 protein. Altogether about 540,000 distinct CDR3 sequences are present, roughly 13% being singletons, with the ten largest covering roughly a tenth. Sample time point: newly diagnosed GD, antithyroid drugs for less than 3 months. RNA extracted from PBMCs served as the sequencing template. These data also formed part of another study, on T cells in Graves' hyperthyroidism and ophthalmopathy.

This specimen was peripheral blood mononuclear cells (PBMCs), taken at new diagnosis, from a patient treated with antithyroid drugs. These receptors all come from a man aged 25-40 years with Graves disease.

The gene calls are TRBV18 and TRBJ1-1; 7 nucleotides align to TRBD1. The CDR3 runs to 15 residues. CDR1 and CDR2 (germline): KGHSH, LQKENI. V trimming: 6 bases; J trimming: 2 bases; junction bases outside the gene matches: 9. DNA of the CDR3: TGTGCCAGCTCGCACAACAGGGGAGGAAACACTGAAGCTTTCTTT. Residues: CASSHNRGGNTEAFF.

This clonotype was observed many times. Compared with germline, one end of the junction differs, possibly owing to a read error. Written as DNA, the CDR3 is TGCAGCGTTGAAGGGACAGAATTC. It yields the protein CSVEGTEF. The chain uses TRBV29-1 and TRBJ2-7; D perhaps matches TRBD1 (6 bases). The germline CDR1 and CDR2 sequences are SQVTM and ANQGSEA. The CDR3 sequence is 8 residues long.

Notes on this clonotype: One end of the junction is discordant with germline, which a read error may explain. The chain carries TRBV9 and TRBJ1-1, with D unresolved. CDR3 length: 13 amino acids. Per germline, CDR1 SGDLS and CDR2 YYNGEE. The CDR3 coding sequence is TGTGCCTGCAGCGTAGGTGGTAACACTGAAGCTTTCTTT. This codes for CACSVGGNTEAFF.

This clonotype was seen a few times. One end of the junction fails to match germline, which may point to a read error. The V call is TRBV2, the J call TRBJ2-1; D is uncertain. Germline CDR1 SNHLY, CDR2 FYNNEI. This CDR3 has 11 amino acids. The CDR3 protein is CASSEDRRRYF. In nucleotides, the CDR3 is TGTGCCAGCAGTGAGGACCGGCGCCGGTACTTC. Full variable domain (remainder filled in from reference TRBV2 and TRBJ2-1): EPEVTQTPSHQVTQMGQEVILRCVPISNHLYFYWYRQILGQKVEFLVSFYNNEISEKSEIFDDQFSVERPDGSNFTLKIRSTKLEDSAMYFCASSEDRRRYFGPGTRLTVL.

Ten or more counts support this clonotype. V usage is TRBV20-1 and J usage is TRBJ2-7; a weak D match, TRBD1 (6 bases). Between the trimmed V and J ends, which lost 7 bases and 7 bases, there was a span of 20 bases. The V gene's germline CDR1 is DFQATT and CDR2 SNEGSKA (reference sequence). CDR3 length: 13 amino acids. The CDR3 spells CSVGPGVFLEQYF. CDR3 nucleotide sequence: TGCAGTGTCGGGCCAGGGGTTTTCTTAGAGCAGTACTTC.

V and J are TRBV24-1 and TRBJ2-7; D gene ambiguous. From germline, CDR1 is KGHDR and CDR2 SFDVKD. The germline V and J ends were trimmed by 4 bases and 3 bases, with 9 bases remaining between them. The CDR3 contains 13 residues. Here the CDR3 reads CATSDPRVYEQYF. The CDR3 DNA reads TGTGCCACCAGTGACCCACGGGTCTACGAGCAGTACTTC.

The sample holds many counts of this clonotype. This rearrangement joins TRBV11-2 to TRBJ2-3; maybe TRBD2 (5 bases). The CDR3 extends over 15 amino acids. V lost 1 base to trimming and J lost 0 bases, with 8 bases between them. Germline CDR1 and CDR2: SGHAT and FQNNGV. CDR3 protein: CASSLAAASTDTQYF. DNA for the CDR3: TGTGCCAGCAGCTTAGCAGCGGCTAGCACAGATACGCAGTATTTT.

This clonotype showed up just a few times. The CDR3 here is CAWDGAGNTEAFF. CDR3 coding DNA: TGTGCCTGGGATGGGGCAGGGAACACTGAAGCTTTCTTT. The rearrangement joins TRBV30 to TRBJ1-1, with D maybe TRBD1 (5 bases). CDR1 GTSNPN and CDR2 SVGIG come from the germline V gene (reference sequence). Trimming removed 5 bases from V and 1 base from J, with 11 bases in between. The CDR3 runs to 13 residues.

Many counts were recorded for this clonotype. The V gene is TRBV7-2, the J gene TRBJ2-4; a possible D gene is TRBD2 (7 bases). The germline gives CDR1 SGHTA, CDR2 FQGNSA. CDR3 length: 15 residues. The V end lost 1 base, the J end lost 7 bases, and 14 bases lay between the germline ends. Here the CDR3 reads CASSLVGGAQNIQYF. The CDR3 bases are TGTGCCAGCAGCTTAGTTGGGGGGGCGCAGAACATTCAGTACTTC.

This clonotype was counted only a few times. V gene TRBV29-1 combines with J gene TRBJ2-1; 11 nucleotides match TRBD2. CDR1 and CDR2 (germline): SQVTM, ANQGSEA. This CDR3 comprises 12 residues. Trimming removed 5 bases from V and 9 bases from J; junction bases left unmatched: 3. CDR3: CSVRTSGFEQFF. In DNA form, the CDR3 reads TGCAGCGTTCGGACTAGCGGGTTTGAGCAGTTCTTC.

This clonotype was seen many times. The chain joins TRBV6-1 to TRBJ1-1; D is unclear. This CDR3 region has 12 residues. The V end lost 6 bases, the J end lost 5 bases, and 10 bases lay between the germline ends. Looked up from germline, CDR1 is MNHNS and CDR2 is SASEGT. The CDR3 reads CASSSIGTEAFF. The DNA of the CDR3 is TGTGCCAGCAGCTCGATTGGGACTGAAGCTTTCTTT.

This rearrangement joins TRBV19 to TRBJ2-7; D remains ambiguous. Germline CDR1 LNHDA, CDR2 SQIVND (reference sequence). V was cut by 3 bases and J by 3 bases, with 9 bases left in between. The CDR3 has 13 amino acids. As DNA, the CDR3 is TGTGCCAGTAGTATGGGGATGGGCTACGAGCAGTACTTC. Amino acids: CASSMGMGYEQYF.

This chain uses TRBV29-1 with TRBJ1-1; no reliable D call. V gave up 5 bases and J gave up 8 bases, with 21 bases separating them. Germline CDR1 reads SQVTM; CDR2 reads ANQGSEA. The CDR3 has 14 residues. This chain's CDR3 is CSVKKGGRTLEAFF. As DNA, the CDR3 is TGCAGCGTTAAGAAGGGAGGCCGAACACTAGAAGCTTTCTTT. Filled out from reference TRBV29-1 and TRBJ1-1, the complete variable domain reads SAVISQKPSRDICQRGTSLTIQCQVDSQVTMMFWYRQQPGQSLTLIATANQGSEATYESGFVIDKFPISRPNLTFSTLTVSNMSPEDSSIYLCSVKKGGRTLEAFFGQGTRLTVV.

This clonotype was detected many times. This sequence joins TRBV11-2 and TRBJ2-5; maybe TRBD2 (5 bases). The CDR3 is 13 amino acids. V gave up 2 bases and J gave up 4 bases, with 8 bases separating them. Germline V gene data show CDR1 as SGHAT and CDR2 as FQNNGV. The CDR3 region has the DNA TGTGCCAGCAGCTTACTCAGCGGAGAGACCCAGTACTTC. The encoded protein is CASSLLSGETQYF.

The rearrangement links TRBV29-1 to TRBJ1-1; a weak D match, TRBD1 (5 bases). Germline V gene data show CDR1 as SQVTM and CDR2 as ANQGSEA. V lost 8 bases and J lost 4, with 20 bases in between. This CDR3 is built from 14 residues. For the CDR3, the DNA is TGCAGCCTCCGGGACCCCATCGCGGGCACTGAAGCTTTCTTT. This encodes CSLRDPIAGTEAFF.

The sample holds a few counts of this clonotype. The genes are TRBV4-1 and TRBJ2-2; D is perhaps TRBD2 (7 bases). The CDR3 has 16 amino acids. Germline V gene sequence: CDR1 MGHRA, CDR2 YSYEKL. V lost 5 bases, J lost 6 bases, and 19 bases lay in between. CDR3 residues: CASSGLTRGLSGELFF. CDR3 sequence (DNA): TGCGCCAGCAGCGGGCTGACCAGGGGACTATCCGGGGAGCTGTTTTTT.

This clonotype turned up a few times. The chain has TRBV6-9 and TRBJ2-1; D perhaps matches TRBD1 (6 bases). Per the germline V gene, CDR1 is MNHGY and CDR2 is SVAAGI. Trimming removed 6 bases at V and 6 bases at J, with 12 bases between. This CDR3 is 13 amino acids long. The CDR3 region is CASRYPGANEQFF. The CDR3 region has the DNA TGTGCCAGCAGGTATCCAGGGGCCAATGAGCAGTTCTTC.

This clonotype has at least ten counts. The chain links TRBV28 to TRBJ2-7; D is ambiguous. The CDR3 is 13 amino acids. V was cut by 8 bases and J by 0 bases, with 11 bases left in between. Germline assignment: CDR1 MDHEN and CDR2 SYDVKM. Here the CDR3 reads CASRGASSYEQYF. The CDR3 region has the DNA TGTGCCAGCCGAGGCGCGAGCTCCTACGAGCAGTACTTC.

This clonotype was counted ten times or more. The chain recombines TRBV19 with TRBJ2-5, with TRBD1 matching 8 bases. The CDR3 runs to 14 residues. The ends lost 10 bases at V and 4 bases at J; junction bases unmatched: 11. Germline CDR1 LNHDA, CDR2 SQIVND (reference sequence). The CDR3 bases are TGTGCCACCCGTAGACAGGGGAGCGGAGAGACCCAGTACTTC. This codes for CATRRQGSGETQYF.

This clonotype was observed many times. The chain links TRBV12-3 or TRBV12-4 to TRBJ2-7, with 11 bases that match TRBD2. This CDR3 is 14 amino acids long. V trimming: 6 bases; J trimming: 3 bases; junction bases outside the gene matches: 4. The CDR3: CASRTTSGNYEQYF. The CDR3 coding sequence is TGTGCCAGCAGGACGACTAGCGGGAACTACGAGCAGTACTTC.

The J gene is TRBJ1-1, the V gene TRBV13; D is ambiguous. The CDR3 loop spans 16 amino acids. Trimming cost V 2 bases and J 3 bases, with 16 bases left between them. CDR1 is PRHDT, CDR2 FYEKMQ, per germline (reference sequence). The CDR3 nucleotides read TGTGCCAGCAGCTTATTGGTGCGCCTGAGGCACACTGAAGCTTTCTTT. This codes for CASSLLVRLRHTEAFF.

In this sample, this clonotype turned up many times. In DNA form, the CDR3 reads TGTGCCAGCAGTTTTTTTACTAGCGGGGGTGAGACCCAGTACTTC. It yields the protein CASSFFTSGGETQYF. The chain links TRBV28 to TRBJ2-5, with 11 bases that match TRBD2. CDR3 size: 15 residues. Trimming took 3 bases from V and 5 from J; bases not matched to a gene: 5. Germline V gene data show CDR1 as MDHEN and CDR2 as SYDVKM.

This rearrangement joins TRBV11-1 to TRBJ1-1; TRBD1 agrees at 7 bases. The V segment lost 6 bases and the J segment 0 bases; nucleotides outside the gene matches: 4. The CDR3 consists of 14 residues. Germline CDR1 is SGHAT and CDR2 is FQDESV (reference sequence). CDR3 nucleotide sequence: TGTGCCAGCAGAATAGGGGGCGTGAACACTGAAGCTTTCTTT. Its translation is CASRIGGVNTEAFF. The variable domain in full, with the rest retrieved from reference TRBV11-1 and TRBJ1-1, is EAEVAQSPRYKITEKSQAVAFWCDPISGHATLYWYRQILGQGPELLVQFQDESVVDDSQLPKDRFSAERLKGVDSTLKIQPAELGDSAMYLCASRIGGVNTEAFFGQGTRLTVV.

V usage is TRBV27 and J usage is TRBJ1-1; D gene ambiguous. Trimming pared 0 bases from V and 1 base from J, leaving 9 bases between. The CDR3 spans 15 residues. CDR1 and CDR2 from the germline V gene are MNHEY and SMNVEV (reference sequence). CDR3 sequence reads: CASSLSGSRNTEAFF. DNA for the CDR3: TGTGCCAGCAGTTTATCGGGGTCGAGGAACACTGAAGCTTTCTTT.

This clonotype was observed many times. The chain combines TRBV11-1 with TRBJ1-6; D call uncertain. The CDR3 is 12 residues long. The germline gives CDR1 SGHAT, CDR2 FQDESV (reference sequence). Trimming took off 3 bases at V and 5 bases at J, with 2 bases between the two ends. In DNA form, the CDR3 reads TGTGCCAGCAGCTTGCATAATTCACCCCTCCACTTT. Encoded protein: CASSLHNSPLHF.

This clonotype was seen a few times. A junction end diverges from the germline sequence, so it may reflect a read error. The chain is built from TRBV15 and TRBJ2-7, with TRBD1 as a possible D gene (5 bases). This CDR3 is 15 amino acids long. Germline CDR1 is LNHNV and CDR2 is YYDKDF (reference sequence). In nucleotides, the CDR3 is TGTGCCACCAGCAGAGATCAGGGTCCCTCCTCCGAGCAGTACTTC. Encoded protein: CATSRDQGPSSEQYF.

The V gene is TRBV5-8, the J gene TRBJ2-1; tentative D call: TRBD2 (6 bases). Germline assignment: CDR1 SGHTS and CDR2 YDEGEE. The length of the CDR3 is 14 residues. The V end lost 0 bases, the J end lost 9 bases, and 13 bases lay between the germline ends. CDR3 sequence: CASSLGQVGGEQFF. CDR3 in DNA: TGTGCCAGCAGCTTGGGCCAGGTGGGGGGTGAGCAGTTCTTC. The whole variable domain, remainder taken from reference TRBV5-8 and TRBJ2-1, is EAGVTQSPTHLIKTRGQQATLRCSPISGHTSVYWYQQALGLGLQFLLWYDEGEERNRGNFPPRFSGRQFPNYSSELNVNALELEDSALYLCASSLGQVGGEQFFGPGTRLTVL.